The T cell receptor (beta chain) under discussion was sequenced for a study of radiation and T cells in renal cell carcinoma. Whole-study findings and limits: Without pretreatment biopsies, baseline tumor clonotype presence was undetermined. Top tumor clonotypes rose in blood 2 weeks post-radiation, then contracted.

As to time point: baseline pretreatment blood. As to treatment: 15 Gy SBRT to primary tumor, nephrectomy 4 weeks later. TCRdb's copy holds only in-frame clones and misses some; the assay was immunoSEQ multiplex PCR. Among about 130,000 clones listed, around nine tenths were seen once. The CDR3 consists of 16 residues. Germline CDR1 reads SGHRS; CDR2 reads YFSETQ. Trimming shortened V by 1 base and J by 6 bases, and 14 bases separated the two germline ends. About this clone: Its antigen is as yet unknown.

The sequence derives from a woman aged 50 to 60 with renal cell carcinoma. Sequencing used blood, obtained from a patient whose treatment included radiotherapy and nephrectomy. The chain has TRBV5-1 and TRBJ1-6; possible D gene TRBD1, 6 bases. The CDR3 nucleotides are TGCGCCAGCAGCTTGACGGGGGGGCTAGGTAATTCACCCCTCCACTTT. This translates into CASSLTGGLGNSPLHF.